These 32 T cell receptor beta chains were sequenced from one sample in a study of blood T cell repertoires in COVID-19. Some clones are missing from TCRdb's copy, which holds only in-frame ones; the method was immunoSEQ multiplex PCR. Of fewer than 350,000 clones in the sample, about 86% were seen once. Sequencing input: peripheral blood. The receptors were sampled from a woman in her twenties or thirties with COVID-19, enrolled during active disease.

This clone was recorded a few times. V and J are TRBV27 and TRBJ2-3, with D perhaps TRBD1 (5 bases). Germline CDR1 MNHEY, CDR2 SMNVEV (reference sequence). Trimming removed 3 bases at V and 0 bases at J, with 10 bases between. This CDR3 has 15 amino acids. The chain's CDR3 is CASSFPGISTDTQYF. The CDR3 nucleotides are TGTGCCAGCAGTTTCCCAGGGATAAGCACAGATACGCAGTATTTT.

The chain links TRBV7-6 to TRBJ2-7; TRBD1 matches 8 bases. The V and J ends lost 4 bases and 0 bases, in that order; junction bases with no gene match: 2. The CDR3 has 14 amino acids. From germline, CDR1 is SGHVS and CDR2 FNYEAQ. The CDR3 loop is CASSSGTGSYEQYF. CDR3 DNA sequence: TGTGCCAGCAGCTCCGGGACAGGCTCCTACGAGCAGTACTTC.

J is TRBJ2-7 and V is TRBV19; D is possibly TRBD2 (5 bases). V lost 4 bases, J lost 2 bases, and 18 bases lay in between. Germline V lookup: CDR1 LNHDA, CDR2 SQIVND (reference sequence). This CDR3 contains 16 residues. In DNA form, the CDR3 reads TGTGCCAGTAGTAGGCCTAGCCAACGGGGTACCTACGAGCAGTACTTC. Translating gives CASSRPSQRGTYEQYF. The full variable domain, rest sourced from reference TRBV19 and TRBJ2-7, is DGGITQSPKYLFRKEGQNVTLSCEQNLNHDAMYWYRQDPGQGLRLIYYSQIVNDFQKGDIAEGYSVSREKKESFPLTVTSAQKNPTAFYLCASSRPSQRGTYEQYFGPGTRLTVT.

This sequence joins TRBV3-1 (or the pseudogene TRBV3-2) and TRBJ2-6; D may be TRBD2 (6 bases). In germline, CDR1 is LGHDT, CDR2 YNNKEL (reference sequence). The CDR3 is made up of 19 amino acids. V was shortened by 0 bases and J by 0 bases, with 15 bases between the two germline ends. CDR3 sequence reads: CASSQEPGRGFSGANVLTF. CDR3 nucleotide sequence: TGTGCCAGCAGCCAAGAACCGGGACGGGGGTTCTCTGGGGCCAACGTCCTGACTTTC.

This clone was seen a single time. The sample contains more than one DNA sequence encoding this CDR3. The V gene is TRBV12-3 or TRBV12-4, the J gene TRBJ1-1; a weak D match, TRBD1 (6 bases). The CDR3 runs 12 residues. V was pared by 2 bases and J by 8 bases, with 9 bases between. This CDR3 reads CASSLTGTEAFF. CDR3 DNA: TGTGCCAGCAGTTTAACCGGGACAGAAGCTTTCTTT.

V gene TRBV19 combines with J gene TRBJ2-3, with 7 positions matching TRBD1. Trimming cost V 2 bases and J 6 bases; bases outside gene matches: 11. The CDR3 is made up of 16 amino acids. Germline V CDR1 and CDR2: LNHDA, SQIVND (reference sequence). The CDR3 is CASSIPGRGRFDTQYF. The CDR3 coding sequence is TGTGCCAGTAGTATACCCGGCAGGGGGAGATTCGATACGCAGTATTTT.

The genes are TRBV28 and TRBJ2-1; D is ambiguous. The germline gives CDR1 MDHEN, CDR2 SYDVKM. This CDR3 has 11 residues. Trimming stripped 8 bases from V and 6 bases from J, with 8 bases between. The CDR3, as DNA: TGTGCCAGCGAGGAAGGCAATGAGCAGTTCTTC. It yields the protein CASEEGNEQFF.

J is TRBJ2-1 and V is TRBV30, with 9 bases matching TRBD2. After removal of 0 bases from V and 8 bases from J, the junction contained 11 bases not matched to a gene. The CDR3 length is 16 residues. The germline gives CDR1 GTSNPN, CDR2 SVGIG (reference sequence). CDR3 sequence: CAWSVQAGGRGDEQFF. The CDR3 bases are TGTGCCTGGAGTGTACAAGCGGGGGGACGAGGTGATGAGCAGTTCTTC.

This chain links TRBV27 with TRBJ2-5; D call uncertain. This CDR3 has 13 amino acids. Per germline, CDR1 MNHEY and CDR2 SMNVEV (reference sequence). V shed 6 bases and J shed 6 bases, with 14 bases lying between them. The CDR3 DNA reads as TGTGCCAGCAGACCCGACTCGTTGCAGACCCAGTACTTC. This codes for CASRPDSLQTQYF.

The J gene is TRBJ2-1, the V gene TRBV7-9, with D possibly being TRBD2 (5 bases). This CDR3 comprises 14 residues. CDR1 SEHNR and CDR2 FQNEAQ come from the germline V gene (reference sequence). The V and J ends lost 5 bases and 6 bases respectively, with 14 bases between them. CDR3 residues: CASSADLAGNEQFF. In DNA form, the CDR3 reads TGTGCCAGCAGCGCAGACTTGGCGGGCAATGAGCAGTTCTTC.

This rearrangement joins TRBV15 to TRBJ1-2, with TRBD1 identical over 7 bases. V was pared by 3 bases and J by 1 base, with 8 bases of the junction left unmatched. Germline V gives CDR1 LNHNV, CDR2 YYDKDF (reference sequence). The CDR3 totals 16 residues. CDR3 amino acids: CATSSPLGQLNYGYTF. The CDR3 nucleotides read TGTGCCACCAGCAGCCCCTTGGGACAGCTTAACTATGGCTACACCTTC.

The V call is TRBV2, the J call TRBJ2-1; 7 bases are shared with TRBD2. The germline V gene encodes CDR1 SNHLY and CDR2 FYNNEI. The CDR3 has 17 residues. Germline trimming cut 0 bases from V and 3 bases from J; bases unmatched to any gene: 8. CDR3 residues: CASSEALLAEIYNEQFF. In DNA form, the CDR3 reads TGTGCCAGCAGTGAAGCGCTCCTAGCGGAAATCTACAATGAGCAGTTCTTC. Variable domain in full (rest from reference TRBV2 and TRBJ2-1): EPEVTQTPSHQVTQMGQEVILRCVPISNHLYFYWYRQILGQKVEFLVSFYNNEISEKSEIFDDQFSVERPDGSNFTLKIRSTKLEDSAMYFCASSEALLAEIYNEQFFGPGTRLTVL.

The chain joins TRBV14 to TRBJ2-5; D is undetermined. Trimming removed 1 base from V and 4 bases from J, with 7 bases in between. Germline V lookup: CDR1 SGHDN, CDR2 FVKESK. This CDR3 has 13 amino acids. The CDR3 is CASSQVFGETQYF. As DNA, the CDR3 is TGTGCCAGCAGCCAAGTATTCGGAGAGACCCAGTACTTC.

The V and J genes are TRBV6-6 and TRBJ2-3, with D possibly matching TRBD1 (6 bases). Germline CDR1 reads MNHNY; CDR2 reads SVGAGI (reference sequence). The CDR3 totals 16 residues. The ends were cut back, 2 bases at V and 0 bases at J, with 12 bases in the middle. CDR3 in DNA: TGTGCCAGCAGTTACACTACAGGGAGAAGCACAGATACGCAGTATTTT. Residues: CASSYTTGRSTDTQYF.

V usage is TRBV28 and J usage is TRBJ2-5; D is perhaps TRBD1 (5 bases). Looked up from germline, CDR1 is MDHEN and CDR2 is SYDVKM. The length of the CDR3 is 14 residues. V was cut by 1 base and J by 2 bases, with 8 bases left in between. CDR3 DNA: TGTGCCAGCAGTTTATATAACAGGCAAGAGACCCAGTACTTC. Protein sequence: CASSLYNRQETQYF.

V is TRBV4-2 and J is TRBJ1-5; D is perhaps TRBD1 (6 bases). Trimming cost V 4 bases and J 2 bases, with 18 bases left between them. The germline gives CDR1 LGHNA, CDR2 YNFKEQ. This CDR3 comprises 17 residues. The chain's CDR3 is CASSLLAGGMGNQPQHF. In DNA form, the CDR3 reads TGTGCCAGCAGCCTCTTGGCGGGGGGCATGGGCAATCAGCCCCAGCATTTT.

CDR3 loop: CASRERGSEQYF. In DNA, the CDR3 is TGTGCCAGCAGGGAGAGAGGTTCCGAGCAGTACTTC. V gene TRBV13 combines with J gene TRBJ2-7, with no clear D. Germline V lookup: CDR1 PRHDT, CDR2 FYEKMQ (reference sequence). The V and J ends lost 6 bases and 6 bases respectively, with 12 bases between them. This CDR3 contains 12 residues.

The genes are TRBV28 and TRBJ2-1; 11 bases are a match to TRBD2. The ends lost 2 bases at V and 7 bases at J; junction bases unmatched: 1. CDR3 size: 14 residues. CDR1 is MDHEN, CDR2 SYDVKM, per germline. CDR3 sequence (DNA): TGTGCCAGCAGTTTACCTAGCGGGGGGAATGAGCAGTTCTTC. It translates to CASSLPSGGNEQFF.

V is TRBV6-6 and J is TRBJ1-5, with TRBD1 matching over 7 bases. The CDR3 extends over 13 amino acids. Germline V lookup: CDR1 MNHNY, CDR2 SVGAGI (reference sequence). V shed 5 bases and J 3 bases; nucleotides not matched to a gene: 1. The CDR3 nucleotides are TGTGCCAGCAGTCAGGGGGTCAATCAGCCCCAGCATTTT. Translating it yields CASSQGVNQPQHF.

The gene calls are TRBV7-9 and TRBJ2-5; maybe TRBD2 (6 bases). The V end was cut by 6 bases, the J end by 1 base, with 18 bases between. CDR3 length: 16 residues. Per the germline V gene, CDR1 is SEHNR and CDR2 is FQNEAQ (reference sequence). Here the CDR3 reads CASSTLALGAQETQYF. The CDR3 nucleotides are TGTGCCAGCAGTACTCTAGCGCTGGGAGCCCAAGAGACCCAGTACTTC.

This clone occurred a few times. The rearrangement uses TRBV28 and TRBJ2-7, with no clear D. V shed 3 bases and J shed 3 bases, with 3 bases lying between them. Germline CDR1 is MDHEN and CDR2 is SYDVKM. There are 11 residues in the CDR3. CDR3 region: CASSFVYEQYF. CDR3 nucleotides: TGTGCCAGCAGTTTCGTCTACGAGCAGTACTTC.

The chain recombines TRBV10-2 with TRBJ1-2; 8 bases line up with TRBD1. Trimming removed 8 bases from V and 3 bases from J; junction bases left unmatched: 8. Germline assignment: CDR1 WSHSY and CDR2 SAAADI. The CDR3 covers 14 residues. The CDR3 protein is CASSGQGEYYGYTF. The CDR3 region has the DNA TGCGCCAGCTCCGGACAGGGAGAGTACTATGGCTACACCTTC.

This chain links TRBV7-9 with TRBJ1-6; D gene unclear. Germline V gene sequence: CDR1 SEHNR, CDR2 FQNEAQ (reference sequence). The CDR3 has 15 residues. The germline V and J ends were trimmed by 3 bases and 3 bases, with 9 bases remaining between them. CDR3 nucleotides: TGTGCCAGCAGCTTGAAGACAAGCTATAATTCACCCCTCCACTTT. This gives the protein CASSLKTSYNSPLHF.

The CDR3: CAATSQWEGVEGYTF. The CDR3 nucleotides read TGTGCCGCAACCTCGCAATGGGAGGGGGTTGAAGGCTACACCTTC. This chain connects TRBV15 to TRBJ1-2; a possible D gene is TRBD1 (6 bases). V gave up 11 bases and J gave up 8 bases, with 27 bases separating them. The germline V gene encodes CDR1 LNHNV and CDR2 YYDKDF (reference sequence). CDR3 length equals 15 residues. The full variable domain, in which reference TRBV15 and TRBJ1-2 provide the parts outside the CDR3, is DAMVIQNPRYQVTQFGKPVTLSCSQTLNHNVMYWYQQKSSQAPKLLFHYYDKDFNNEADTPDNFQSRRPNTSFCFLDIRSPGLGDTAMYLCAATSQWEGVEGYTFGSGTRLTVV.

CDR3 region: CASSVGLAGAPPTDTGELFF. The CDR3 DNA follows: TGTGCCAGCAGCGTCGGACTAGCGGGGGCACCTCCTACGGACACCGGGGAGCTGTTTTTT. The V gene is TRBV7-8, the J gene TRBJ2-2, with TRBD2 matching over 13 bases. The germline gives CDR1 SGHVS, CDR2 FQNEAQ. V shed 5 bases, J shed 3 bases, and the junction held 15 bases outside the gene matches. CDR3 length: 20 amino acids. Looking up the rest from reference TRBV7-8 and TRBJ2-2 gives the full variable domain: GAGVSQSPRYKVAKRGQDVALRCDPISGHVSLFWYQQALGQGPEFLTYFQNEAQLDKSGLPSDRFFAERPEGSVSTLKIQRTQQEDSAVYLCASSVGLAGAPPTDTGELFFGEGSRLTVL.

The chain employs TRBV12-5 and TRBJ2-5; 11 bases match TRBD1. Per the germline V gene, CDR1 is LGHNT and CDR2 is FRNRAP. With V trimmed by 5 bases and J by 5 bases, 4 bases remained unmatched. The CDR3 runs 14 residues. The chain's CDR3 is CASGPGQGAETQYF. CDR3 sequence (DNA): TGTGCTAGTGGTCCCGGACAGGGGGCTGAGACCCAGTACTTC.

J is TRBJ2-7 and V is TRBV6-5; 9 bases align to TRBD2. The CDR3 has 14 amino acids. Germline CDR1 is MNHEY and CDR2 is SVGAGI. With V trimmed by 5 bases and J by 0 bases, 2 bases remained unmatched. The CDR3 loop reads CASSPSGDSYEQYF. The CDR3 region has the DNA TGTGCCAGCAGTCCTAGCGGGGACTCCTACGAGCAGTACTTC.

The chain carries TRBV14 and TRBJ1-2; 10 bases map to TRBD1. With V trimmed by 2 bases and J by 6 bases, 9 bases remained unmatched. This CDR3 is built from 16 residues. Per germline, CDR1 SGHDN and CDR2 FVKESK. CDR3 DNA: TGTGCCAGCAGCCAACTACCGGGACAGGGGAGAAATGGCTACACCTTC. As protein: CASSQLPGQGRNGYTF. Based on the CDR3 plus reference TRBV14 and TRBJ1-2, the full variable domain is EAGVTQFPSHSVIEKGQTVTLRCDPISGHDNLYWYRRVMGKEIKFLLHFVKESKQDESGMPNNRFLAERTGGTYSTLKVQPAELEDSGVYFCASSQLPGQGRNGYTFGSGTRLTVV.

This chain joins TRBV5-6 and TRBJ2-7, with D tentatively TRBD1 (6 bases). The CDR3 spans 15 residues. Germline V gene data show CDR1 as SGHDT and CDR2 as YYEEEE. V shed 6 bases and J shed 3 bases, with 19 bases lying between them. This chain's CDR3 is CASTPLVGHNYEQYF. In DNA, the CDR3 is TGTGCCAGCACCCCACTGGTGGGACACAACTACGAGCAGTACTTC.

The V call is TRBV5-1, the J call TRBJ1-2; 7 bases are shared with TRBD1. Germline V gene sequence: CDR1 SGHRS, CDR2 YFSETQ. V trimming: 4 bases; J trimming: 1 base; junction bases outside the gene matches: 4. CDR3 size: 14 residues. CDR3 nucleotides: TGCGCCAGCAGCGTGGGGACAGTTAACTATGGCTACACCTTC. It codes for CASSVGTVNYGYTF.

The CDR3 DNA sequence: TGTGCCAGCAGCGGTACAGGGCAGAGGTACGAGCAGTACTTC. This sequence encodes CASSGTGQRYEQYF. The genes are TRBV6-5 and TRBJ2-7; D may be TRBD1 (6 bases). CDR1 and CDR2 (germline): MNHEY, SVGAGI. The V end was cut by 6 bases, the J end by 4 bases, with 16 bases between. The CDR3 spans 14 residues.

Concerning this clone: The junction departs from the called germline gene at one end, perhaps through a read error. CDR3 in DNA: TGCAGCGTTATGAGGATGGGTCCCGAAACACTGTTTTTT. Its protein is CSVMRMGPETLFF. The chain has TRBV29-1 and TRBJ1-4; no clear D gene. This CDR3 region has 13 residues. Per the germline V gene, CDR1 is SQVTM and CDR2 is ANQGSEA. Looking up the rest from reference TRBV29-1 and TRBJ1-4 gives the full variable domain: SAVISQKPSRDICQRGTSLTIQCQVDSQVTMMFWYRQQPGQSLTLIATANQGSEATYESGFVIDKFPISRPNLTFSTLTVSNMSPEDSSIYLCSVMRMGPETLFFGSGTQLSVL.